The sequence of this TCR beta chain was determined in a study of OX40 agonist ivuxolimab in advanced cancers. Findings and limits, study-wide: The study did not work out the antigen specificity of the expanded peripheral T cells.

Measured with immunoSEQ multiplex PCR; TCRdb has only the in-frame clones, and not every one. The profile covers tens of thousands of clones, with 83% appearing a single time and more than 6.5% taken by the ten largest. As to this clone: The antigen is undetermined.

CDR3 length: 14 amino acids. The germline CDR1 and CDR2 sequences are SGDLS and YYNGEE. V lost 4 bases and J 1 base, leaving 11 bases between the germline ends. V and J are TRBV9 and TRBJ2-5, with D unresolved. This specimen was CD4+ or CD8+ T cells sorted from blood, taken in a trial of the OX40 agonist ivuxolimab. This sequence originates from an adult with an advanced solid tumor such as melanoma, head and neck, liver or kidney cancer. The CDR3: CASSPPAAQETQYF. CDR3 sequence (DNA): TGTGCCAGCAGCCCGCCCGCGGCCCAAGAGACCCAGTACTTC.